This entry concerns a single T cell receptor beta chain. These data originate in a study of blood T cell repertoires in COVID-19. CDR3 length equals 18 residues. Germline V gene sequence: CDR1 SEHNR, CDR2 FQNEAQ (reference sequence). V was trimmed by 5 bases and J by 2 bases, leaving 21 bases between them. In the original processing: Amplification of reference gene primers provided the estimated nucleated cell counts. Sequencing used immunoSEQ multiplex PCR; TCRdb keeps in-frame clones, though not all of them. Clone size and V and J calls were adopted from that table, with D and trimming inferred from the DNA. The sample holds some 110,000 clones, around nine tenths seen once.

The sample taken for sequencing was peripheral blood. This chain uses TRBV7-9 with TRBJ1-4; TRBD1 is a possible D gene (5 bases). This TCR was sampled from a human donor in a cohort sampled during active COVID-19. The DNA for the CDR3 is TGTGCCAGCAGCCCGAAGGGGTCGGCAGGCCAGACTAATGAAAAACTGTTTTTT. It translates to CASSPKGSAGQTNEKLFF.